A selection of T cell receptor beta chains follows, all from one sample in a study of graft-versus-host responses after intestinal transplantation. Their antigens remain unidentified. Repertoires were generated with immunoSEQ multiplex PCR, while TCRdb's copy carries only in-frame clones and drops some. The profile shows under 65,000 clones, almost 95% of them singletons. The source was unstimulated CD4+ T cells sorted from spleen or lymph node cells, collected before transplant. The receptors stem from a human donor who was the organ donor for an intestinal transplant. Each CDR3 is given with its conserved first and last residue. A D gene is named only where the DNA matches it firmly. Only part of the rows carry a size: once, few, many, or a class if the clone is expanded.

TRBV6-8	TRBJ2-7	.	13	.	CASSSPGNYEQYF	TGTGCCAGCAGTTCTCCAGGTAATTACGAGCAGTACTTC
TRBV15	TRBJ1-2	.	15	TRBD1	CATSGRQGSWNGYTF	TGTGCCACCAGCGGTAGACAGGGTAGTTGGAATGGCTACACCTTC
TRBV6-5	TRBJ2-3	.	13	TRBD1	CASSYPPGTGQYF	TGTGCCAGCAGTTACCCCCCGGGGACAGGGCAGTATTTT
TRBV4-3	TRBJ1-2	.	16	.	CASSQDILQDNYGYTF	TGCGCCAGCAGCCAAGATATCTTACAGGATAATTATGGCTACACCTTC
TRBV4-1	TRBJ1-1	.	14	.	CASSRPAGNTEAFF	TGCGCCAGCAGCCGCCCTGCCGGGAACACTGAAGCTTTCTTT
TRBV7-2	TRBJ2-1	.	12	.	CASSYSYNEQFF	TGTGCCAGCAGCTACTCCTACAATGAGCAGTTCTTC
TRBV19	TRBJ1-1	.	16	.	CASSPSRDRLVPEAFF	TGTGCCAGTAGTCCGAGCCGAGACAGGCTGGTCCCTGAAGCTTTCTTT
TRBV27	TRBJ2-1	.	15	TRBD2	CASTDILRGGSEQFF	TGTGCCAGCACCGACATTTTGCGGGGGGGCAGTGAGCAGTTCTTC
TRBV7-2	TRBJ2-4	.	12	.	CASSLSSNIQYF	TGTGCCAGCAGCTTGTCGAGTAACATTCAGTACTTC
TRBV6-1	TRBJ1-5	.	14	.	CASSEDRGRQPQHF	TGTGCCAGCAGTGAAGATCGGGGCCGCCAGCCCCAGCATTTT
TRBV11-2	TRBJ2-7	.	14	TRBD2	CASSLGLAGYEQYF	TGTGCCAGCAGCTTAGGACTAGCGGGGTACGAGCAGTACTTC
TRBV7-6	TRBJ2-3	.	17	.	CASSPDPRPFSTDTQYF	TGTGCCAGCAGCCCGGACCCACGGCCCTTTAGCACAGATACGCAGTATTTT
TRBV7-2	TRBJ2-7	once	14	.	CASSLREHSYEQYF	TGTGCCAGCAGCTTACGGGAGCACTCCTACGAGCAGTACTTC
TRBV29-1	TRBJ1-2	.	16	TRBD1	CSVELGQPPVFYGYTF	TGCAGCGTTGAACTGGGACAGCCACCTGTCTTCTATGGCTACACCTTC
TRBV6-5	TRBJ1-1	.	13	TRBD1	CASSAQGATEAFF	TGTGCCAGCAGCGCACAGGGGGCGACTGAAGCTTTCTTT
TRBV5-5	TRBJ2-7	.	14	.	CASSLSAVRSEQYF	TGTGCCAGCAGCTTATCGGCGGTGAGATCCGAGCAGTACTTC
TRBV5-1	TRBJ2-6	once	16	.	CASSLGSGRGANVLTF	TGCGCCAGCAGTCTTGGGTCGGGAAGAGGGGCCAACGTCCTGACTTTC
TRBV4-3	TRBJ1-2	.	15	TRBD1	CASSQGQGANYGYTF	TGCGCCAGCAGCCAGGGACAGGGGGCTAACTATGGCTACACCTTC
TRBV7-9	TRBJ2-3	.	16	.	CASSLNRGFPTDTQYF	TGTGCCAGCAGCTTAAACCGGGGGTTCCCCACAGATACGCAGTATTTT
TRBV11-2	TRBJ2-7	.	14	TRBD2	CASSAGTRAHEQYF	TGTGCCAGCAGCGCCGGGACTAGAGCCCACGAGCAGTACTTC
TRBV9	TRBJ2-3	.	14	TRBD1	CASSLRDRADTQYF	TGTGCCAGCAGCCTTCGCGACAGGGCAGATACGCAGTATTTT
TRBV2	TRBJ1-2	.	10	.	CASTLADTSF	TGTGCCAGCACGCTGGCGGATACTAGCTTC
TRBV15	TRBJ2-7	.	14	.	CATSREPSSYEQYF	TGTGCCACCAGCAGAGAACCTTCCTCCTACGAGCAGTACTTC
TRBV6-5	TRBJ1-3	.	14	.	CASSYSGSGNTIYF	TGTGCCAGCAGTTACTCAGGGAGCGGAAACACCATATATTTT
TRBV2	TRBJ2-3	.	15	.	CASKGSLLSTDTQYF	TGTGCCAGCAAGGGGAGTCTCCTGAGCACAGATACGCAGTATTTT
TRBV6-6	TRBJ1-1	.	13	.	CASSYRRNTEAFF	TGTGCCAGCAGTTACAGGCGTAACACTGAAGCTTTCTTT
TRBV2	TRBJ2-7	.	15	.	CASSEKGGPISEQYF	TGTGCCAGCAGTGAAAAGGGGGGGCCGATCAGCGAGCAGTACTTC
TRBV21-1	TRBJ2-1	.	16	.	CASSPLGPSSYNEQFF	TGTGCCAGCAGCCCCCTGGGACCGAGCTCCTACAATGAGCAGTTCTTC
TRBV6-4	TRBJ2-7	.	11	TRBD2	CASSEAGEQYF	TGTGCCAGCAGTGAAGCGGGGGAGCAGTACTTC
TRBV20-1	TRBJ2-3	.	11	.	CSASPGNTQYF	TGCAGTGCTAGTCCGGGAAATACGCAGTATTTT
TRBV6-4	TRBJ1-6	.	13	TRBD1	CASSGTANSPLHF	TGTGCCTCCTCCGGGACAGCGAATTCACCCCTCCACTTT
TRBV21-1	TRBJ2-5	.	15	.	CASSSDIGHQETQYF	TGTGCCAGCAGCTCGGATATTGGTCACCAAGAGACCCAGTACTTC
TRBV6-5	TRBJ2-3	.	16	TRBD2	CASSYGLAGRTDTQYF	TGTGCCAGCAGTTACGGGCTAGCGGGGAGAACAGATACGCAGTATTTT
TRBV9	TRBJ2-3	.	14	.	CASSVGPGTDTQYF	TGTGCCAGCAGCGTAGGTCCGGGAACTGATACGCAGTATTTT
TRBV5-1	TRBJ2-5	.	17	TRBD2	CASSSSGKRGGQETQYF	TGCGCCAGCAGCTCCTCAGGGAAGCGGGGGGGCCAGGAGACCCAGTACTTC
TRBV7-9	TRBJ2-7	.	12	TRBD1	CASSQQGYEQYF	TGTGCCAGCAGCCAACAGGGGTACGAGCAGTACTTC
TRBV7-9	TRBJ1-2	.	14	.	CASSLGIPNYGYTF	TGTGCCAGCAGCTTGGGCATACCAAACTATGGCTACACCTTC
TRBV7-9	TRBJ2-1	.	13	.	CASSLTPYNEQFF	TGTGCCAGCAGCTTGACTCCCTACAATGAGCAGTTCTTC
TRBV4-1	TRBJ2-1	once	15	.	CASSPYRRWGDEQFF	TGCGCCAGCAGCCCGTACAGGCGGTGGGGGGATGAGCAGTTCTTC
TRBV4-1	TRBJ2-3	.	16	.	CASTKNQRVATDTQYF	TGCGCCAGCACCAAAAATCAAAGGGTCGCGACAGATACGCAGTATTTT
TRBV19	TRBJ2-3	.	15	TRBD2	CAIFTSGAPTDTQYF	TGTGCCATCTTTACTAGCGGGGCTCCCACAGATACGCAGTATTTT
TRBV5-6	TRBJ1-2	.	15	.	CASSVIGRGARGYTF	TGTGCCAGCAGCGTAATTGGGAGGGGAGCGCGCGGCTACACCTTC
TRBV6-5	TRBJ1-3	.	16	.	CASSYSGPFSGNTIYF	TGTGCCAGCAGTTACAGTGGGCCCTTCTCTGGAAACACCATATATTTT
TRBV6-6	TRBJ1-1	.	16	TRBD1	CASWPPGQPTNTEAFF	TGTGCCAGCTGGCCTCCGGGACAGCCTACGAACACTGAAGCTTTCTTT
TRBV9	TRBJ2-5	.	19	TRBD2	CASSSRPGTSGGEGETQYF	TGTGCCAGCAGCTCCCGTCCCGGGACTAGCGGGGGGGAGGGAGAGACCCAGTACTTC
TRBV6-6	TRBJ2-5	.	13	TRBD2	CASSYERGETQYF	TGTGCCAGCAGTTACGAGCGGGGAGAGACCCAGTACTTC
TRBV6-5	TRBJ2-7	.	12	.	CASKGVMGEQYF	TGTGCCAGCAAAGGAGTTATGGGGGAGCAGTACTTC
TRBV5-1	TRBJ2-3	.	12	.	CASSIHADTQYF	TGCGCCAGCAGCATCCATGCGGATACGCAGTATTTT
TRBV5-4	TRBJ1-2	once	14	.	CASSFKQAYYGYTF	TGTGCCAGCAGCTTTAAACAGGCCTACTATGGCTACACCTTC
TRBV7-2	TRBJ1-1	.	14	.	CASGLAGTPGEAFF	TGTGCCAGCGGCTTAGCGGGGACCCCCGGCGAAGCTTTCTTT
TRBV5-1	TRBJ2-1	.	17	TRBD2	CASSSQGLGGSYNEQFF	TGCGCCAGCAGCTCCCAGGGCCTGGGGGGGTCCTACAATGAGCAGTTCTTC
TRBV19	TRBJ2-3	.	12	.	CATRQETDTQYF	TGTGCCACAAGACAGGAAACAGATACGCAGTATTTT
TRBV30	TRBJ2-1	.	12	.	CAWRPRREVQFF	TGTGCCTGGAGACCCCGGCGGGAAGTGCAGTTCTTC